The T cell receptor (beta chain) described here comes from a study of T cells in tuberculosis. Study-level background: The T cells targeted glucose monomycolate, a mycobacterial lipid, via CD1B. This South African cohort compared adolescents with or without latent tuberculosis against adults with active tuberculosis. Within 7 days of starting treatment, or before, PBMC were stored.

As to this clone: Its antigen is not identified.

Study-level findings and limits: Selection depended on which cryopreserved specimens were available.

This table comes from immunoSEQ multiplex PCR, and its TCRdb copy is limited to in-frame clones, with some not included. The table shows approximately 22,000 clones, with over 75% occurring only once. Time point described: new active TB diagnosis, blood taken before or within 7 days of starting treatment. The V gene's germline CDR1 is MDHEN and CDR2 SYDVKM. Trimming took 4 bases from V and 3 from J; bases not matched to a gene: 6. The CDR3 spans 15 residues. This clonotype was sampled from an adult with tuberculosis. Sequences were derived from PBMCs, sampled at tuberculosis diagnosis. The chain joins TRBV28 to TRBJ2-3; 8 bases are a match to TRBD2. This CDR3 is CASSWGERETDTQYF. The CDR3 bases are TGTGCCAGCAGTTGGGGAGAGCGGGAGACAGATACGCAGTATTTT.